This TCR beta chain was observed in a study of beta chain features in type 1 diabetes. Findings of the study overall: TCRB CDR3 length was moderately but significantly reduced in all four CD4+ subsets of Type 1 diabetes patients.

Between the trimmed V and J ends, which lost 5 bases and 9 bases, there was a span of 16 bases. This CDR3 is built from 14 residues. Germline V gene sequence: CDR1 SGHTA, CDR2 FQGNSA. Expressed TCRB transcripts were sequenced because the isolated RNA had all been reverse transcribed beforehand. Sequencing was performed with immunoSEQ multiplex PCR; in TCRdb, only in-frame clones are kept and a portion is missing. The table includes 100,000 to 150,000 clones, 16% detected once. In the case of this clone: Its antigen is unknown.

This TCR came from a man aged 30 to 39 with type 1 diabetes. The sequenced sample was central memory CD4+ T cells from blood. The rearrangement joins TRBV7-2 to TRBJ1-4; D call uncertain. CDR3 in DNA: TGTGCCAGCAGCCCAGACACGGCGGGTAAAAAACTGTTTTTT. It yields the protein CASSPDTAGKKLFF. The full variable domain, completed using reference TRBV7-2 and TRBJ1-4, is GAGVSQSPSNKVTEKGKDVELRCDPISGHTALYWYRQSLGQGLEFLIYFQGNSAPDKSGLPSDRFSAERTGGSVSTLTIQRTQQEDSAVYLCASSPDTAGKKLFFGSGTQLSVL.